This passage covers 20 T cell receptor beta chains from one sample sequenced in a study of blood T cells in healthy people across ages. A sample-barcoded 5' primer and a J-beta primer mix were used in a second PCR of about 7 to 11 cycles. TCRdb reprocessed the 5' RACE reads via MiXCR and lists one record per CDR3 protein. Of fewer than 2,000,000 distinct CDR3 sequences listed, roughly a third are singletons. The sequenced sample was blood. These receptors originate from a woman in her twenties or thirties in good health.

The CDR3 bases are TGTGCCAGCAGTGAAGATGGGACAGGATCGAACACTGAAGCTTTCTTT. Residues: CASSEDGTGSNTEAFF. The rearrangement joins TRBV6-1 to TRBJ1-1; 8 bases agree with TRBD1. CDR1 is MNHNS and CDR2 is SASEGT in the germline V gene. Trimming at V came to 1 base and at J to 1 base, leaving 5 bases not matched to a gene. This CDR3 region has 16 residues.

This chain joins TRBV21-1 and TRBJ1-1; the table gives TRBD1 as D, unverified against the DNA. TRBV21-1 is an annotated pseudogene. CDR3 length: 15 residues. The CDR3 region is CASSAPGQGAQQAFF. In DNA, the CDR3 is TGTGCCAGCAGCGCACCGGGACAGGGGGCCCAGCAAGCTTTCTTT.

This clonotype was observed a handful of times. The CDR3 loop is CASSQGPSGGVLEQYF. CDR3 DNA: TGCGCCAGCAGCCAAGGGCCTAGCGGGGGAGTCCTCGAGCAGTACTTC. V and J are TRBV4-1 and TRBJ2-4; 10 bases match TRBD2. TRBJ2-7 explains the end of the DNA better; the J call may be wrong. Germline-derived CDR1 and CDR2 are MGHRA and YSYEKL. The CDR3 runs 16 residues.

V is TRBV27 and J is TRBJ1-1; no clear D gene. V lost 0 bases and J 5 bases, leaving 13 bases between the germline ends. Germline assignment: CDR1 MNHEY and CDR2 SMNVEV (reference sequence). The CDR3 has 15 residues. CDR3 amino acids: CASSLSAGGRTEAFF. The CDR3 region has the DNA TGTGCCAGCAGTTTATCAGCAGGAGGGAGGACTGAAGCTTTCTTT.

The J gene is TRBJ2-3, the V gene TRBV6-2 or TRBV6-3; D is possibly TRBD2 (5 bases). The germline gives CDR1 MNHEY, CDR2 SVGEGT. The CDR3 length is 15 residues. Trimming stripped 6 bases from V and 2 bases from J, with 15 bases between. The DNA for the CDR3 is TGTGCCAGCAGAAGGAGGTTCGACCTCACAGATACGCAGTATTTT. It specifies CASRRRFDLTDTQYF.

Of note for this clonotype: Relative to the germline gene, one junction end is altered; a read error may explain this. As DNA, the CDR3 is TGCGCCAACAGCCAAGATAGGTACAATGAGCAGTTCTTC. The encoded protein is CANSQDRYNEQFF. This chain joins TRBV4-1 and TRBJ2-1; no definite D call. CDR3 length equals 13 residues. Germline V gene sequence: CDR1 MGHRA, CDR2 YSYEKL.

The chain links TRBV20-1 to TRBJ2-5; unclear D gene. V was clipped by 6 bases and J by 5 bases, with 16 bases between them. Germline V gives CDR1 DFQATT, CDR2 SNEGSKA (reference sequence). This CDR3 contains 13 residues. The CDR3 region has the DNA TGCAGTGCCCCATCGAGGATCGCGGAGACCCAGTACTTC. Translation gives CSAPSRIAETQYF.

The gene calls are TRBV7-3 and TRBJ2-5; tentative D call: TRBD1 (6 bases). Germline lookup yields CDR1 SGHTA and CDR2 FQGTGA. This CDR3 region has 15 residues. Between the trimmed V and J ends, which lost 5 bases and 4 bases, there was a span of 17 bases. The CDR3 is CASSPGTQGLETQYF. The CDR3 DNA follows: TGTGCCAGCAGCCCGGGGACACAGGGTTTAGAGACCCAGTACTTC. Looking up the rest from reference TRBV7-3 and TRBJ2-5 gives the full variable domain: GAGVSQTPSNKVTEKGKYVELRCDPISGHTALYWYRQSLGQGPEFLIYFQGTGAADDSGLPNDRFFAVRPEGSVSTLKIQRTERGDSAVYLCASSPGTQGLETQYFGPGTRLLVL.

V usage is TRBV20-1 and J usage is TRBJ1-2; TRBD1 is a possible D gene (6 bases). Trimming left V 0 bases short and J 6 bases short, with 14 bases between. The CDR3 runs 14 residues. CDR1 and CDR2 (germline): DFQATT, SNEGSKA (reference sequence). For the CDR3, the DNA is TGCAGTGCTAGAGATCTTGGGGGGCTAAATGGCTACACCTTC. Its protein is CSARDLGGLNGYTF.

On this clonotype: At one end the junction does not follow the germline gene, possibly because of a read error. This sequence joins TRBV20-1 and TRBJ1-4; maybe TRBD1 (5 bases). The CDR3 extends over 12 amino acids. Looked up from germline, CDR1 is DFQATT and CDR2 is SNEGSKA (reference sequence). CDR3: CSASRDSEKRFF. The CDR3 DNA reads TGCAGTGCTAGCAGGGACTCTGAAAAACGGTTTTTT.

The rearrangement joins TRBV4-1 to TRBJ1-2, with 9 nucleotides matching TRBD1. V dropped 1 base and J dropped 2; count of bases not matched to a gene: 2. The CDR3 extends over 15 amino acids. In germline, CDR1 is MGHRA, CDR2 YSYEKL. DNA of the CDR3: TGCGCCAGCAGCCAAGTAGGGACAGGGAACTATGGCTACACCTTC. Translation: CASSQVGTGNYGYTF.

This rearrangement joins TRBV28 to TRBJ1-6; weak D call: TRBD1 (6 bases). The germline gives CDR1 MDHEN, CDR2 SYDVKM. The CDR3 is made up of 14 amino acids. Trimming shortened V by 7 bases and J by 7 bases, and 14 bases separated the two germline ends. CDR3 nucleotides: TGTGCCAGCAACCACAGGGTGCGGAATTCACCCCTCCACTTT. This sequence encodes CASNHRVRNSPLHF.

This clonotype occurred a few times. CDR3 nucleotide sequence: TGTGCCAGCATTACCCCGTGTGGCTACACCTTC. It encodes CASITPCGYTF. This chain uses TRBV6-5 with TRBJ1-2; no clear D gene. Trimming pared 7 bases from V and 7 bases from J, leaving 10 bases between. CDR1 is MNHEY and CDR2 is SVGAGI in the germline V gene. The CDR3 loop spans 11 amino acids.

This clonotype was found many times. This chain connects TRBV7-2 to TRBJ2-1, with TRBD2 matching 10 bases. The CDR3 covers 16 residues. The V gene's germline CDR1 is SGHTA and CDR2 FQGNSA. Unmatched junction bases numbered 8, after V lost 6 bases and J lost 3 bases. CDR3 amino acids: CASRSGLAANYNEQFF. The DNA of the CDR3 is TGTGCCAGCAGATCTGGACTAGCGGCCAACTACAATGAGCAGTTCTTC. Using reference TRBV7-2 and TRBJ2-1 for the parts outside the CDR3, the full variable domain is GAGVSQSPSNKVTEKGKDVELRCDPISGHTALYWYRQSLGQGLEFLIYFQGNSAPDKSGLPSDRFSAERTGGSVSTLTIQRTQQEDSAVYLCASRSGLAANYNEQFFGPGTRLTVL.

The rearrangement links TRBV3-1 to TRBJ2-7; D is ambiguous. The CDR3 loop spans 14 amino acids. Trimming took 1 base from V and 4 from J, leaving 11 bases between them. The germline CDR1 and CDR2 sequences are LGHDT and YNNKEL (reference sequence). CDR3 sequence: CASSQGGWSYEQYF. The CDR3 DNA reads TGTGCCAGCAGCCAAGGGGGTTGGAGTTACGAGCAGTACTTC.

The chain has TRBV30 and TRBJ1-1; perhaps TRBD1 as D (5 bases). Per the germline V gene, CDR1 is GTSNPN and CDR2 is SVGIG (reference sequence). The ends were cut back, 7 bases at V and 1 base at J, with 16 bases in the middle. This CDR3 has 14 residues. The DNA of the CDR3 is TGTGCCTCGGGACCTCAACTAAGGAACACTGAAGCTTTCTTT. It specifies CASGPQLRNTEAFF.

As concerns this clonotype: A much more abundant neighbour one base away suggests this may be a read error. V gene TRBV4-2 combines with J gene TRBJ2-1, with 7 bases fitting TRBD2. The CDR3 runs 15 residues. V lost 8 bases to trimming and J lost 10 bases; unmatched junction nucleotides: 17. The germline gives CDR1 LGHNA, CDR2 YNFKEQ. CDR3: CASGGGADQNYEQFF. CDR3 DNA sequence: TGTGCCAGCGGGGGAGGGGCAGACCAAAATTACGAGCAGTTCTTC.

J is TRBJ1-2 and V is TRBV30, with 8 bases that match TRBD1. Germline V lookup: CDR1 GTSNPN, CDR2 SVGIG (reference sequence). The ends lost 2 bases at V and 7 bases at J; junction bases unmatched: 9. The CDR3 runs 14 residues. In DNA, the CDR3 is TGTGCCTGGAGTCCCGGGACAGGTTCGGTTGGCTACACCTTC. Translation: CAWSPGTGSVGYTF.

The chain couples TRBV7-9 to TRBJ2-1; no definite D call. The length of the CDR3 is 13 residues. Germline lookup yields CDR1 SEHNR and CDR2 FQNEAQ (reference sequence). V was pared by 7 bases and J by 1 base, with 8 bases between. CDR3 nucleotide sequence: TGTGCCAGCAACCCCCGGTCCTACAATGAGCAGTTCTTC. This translates into CASNPRSYNEQFF. The full variable domain, its missing parts supplied by reference TRBV7-9 and TRBJ2-1, is DTGVSQNPRHKITKRGQNVTFRCDPISEHNRLYWYRQTLGQGPEFLTYFQNEAQLEKSRLLSDRFSAERPKGSFSTLEIQRTEQGDSAMYLCASNPRSYNEQFFGPGTRLTVL.

CDR3 DNA sequence: TGCAGTGCTTCAGGGTTAAGGATGAACACTGAAGCTTTCTTT. Amino acid sequence: CSASGLRMNTEAFF. V and J are TRBV20-1 and TRBJ1-1, with D possibly being TRBD1 (5 bases). The germline V and J ends were trimmed by 5 bases and 0 bases, with 13 bases remaining between them. Germline CDR1 DFQATT, CDR2 SNEGSKA (reference sequence). The CDR3 runs 14 residues.